The clone carrying this T cell receptor beta chain was detected ten times or more. The entry originates in a study of metastatic and nonmetastatic thyroid tumors. In the study overall: Malignant thyroid and benign thyroid patients provided blood and tumor or nodule tissue whose repertoires were compared.

All patients reached thyroid surgery having received no treatment beforehand. Trimming cost V 4 bases and J 4 bases, with 10 bases left between them. Germline V gene data show CDR1 as LGHDT and CDR2 as YNNKEL (reference sequence). The CDR3 runs 13 residues. With MiXCR, TCRdb called clones anew from the PCR reads. The sample shows about 39,000 clones, approximately 19% of them seen only once. This clonotype was obtained from a female donor with papillary thyroid cancer or a benign thyroid nodule (not recorded which). Some clones in this sample may be carry-over from other donors' samples. Specimen: blood. The chain has TRBV3-1 and TRBJ2-5; D remains ambiguous. In DNA form, the CDR3 reads TGTGCCAGCAGCCTATTGCACCCAGAGACCCAGTACTTC. Its protein is CASSLLHPETQYF.